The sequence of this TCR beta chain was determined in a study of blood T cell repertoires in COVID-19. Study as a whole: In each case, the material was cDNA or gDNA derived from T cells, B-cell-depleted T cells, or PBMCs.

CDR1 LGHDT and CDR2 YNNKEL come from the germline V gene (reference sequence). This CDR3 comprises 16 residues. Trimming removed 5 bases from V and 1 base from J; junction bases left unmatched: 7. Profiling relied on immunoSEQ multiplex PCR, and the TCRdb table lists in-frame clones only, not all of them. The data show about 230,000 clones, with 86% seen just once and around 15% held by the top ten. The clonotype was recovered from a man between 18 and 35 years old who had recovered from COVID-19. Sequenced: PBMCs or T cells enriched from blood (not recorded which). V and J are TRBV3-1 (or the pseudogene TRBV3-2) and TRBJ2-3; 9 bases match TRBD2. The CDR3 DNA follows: TGTGCCAGCAGCACGCAGCGGGGGGCAGGCACAGATACGCAGTATTTT. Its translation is CASSTQRGAGTDTQYF.